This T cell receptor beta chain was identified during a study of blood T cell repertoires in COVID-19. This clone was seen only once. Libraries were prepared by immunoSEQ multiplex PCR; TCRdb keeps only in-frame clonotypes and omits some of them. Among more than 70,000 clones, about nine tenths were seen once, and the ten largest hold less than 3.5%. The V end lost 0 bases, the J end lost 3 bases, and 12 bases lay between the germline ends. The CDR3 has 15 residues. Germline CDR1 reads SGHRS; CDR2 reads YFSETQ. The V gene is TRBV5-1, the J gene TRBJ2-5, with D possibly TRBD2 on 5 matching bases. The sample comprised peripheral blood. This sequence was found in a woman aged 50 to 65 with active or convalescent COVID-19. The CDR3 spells CASSLGYRTEETQYF. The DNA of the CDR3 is TGCGCCAGCAGCTTGGGTTACCGGACTGAAGAGACCCAGTACTTC.